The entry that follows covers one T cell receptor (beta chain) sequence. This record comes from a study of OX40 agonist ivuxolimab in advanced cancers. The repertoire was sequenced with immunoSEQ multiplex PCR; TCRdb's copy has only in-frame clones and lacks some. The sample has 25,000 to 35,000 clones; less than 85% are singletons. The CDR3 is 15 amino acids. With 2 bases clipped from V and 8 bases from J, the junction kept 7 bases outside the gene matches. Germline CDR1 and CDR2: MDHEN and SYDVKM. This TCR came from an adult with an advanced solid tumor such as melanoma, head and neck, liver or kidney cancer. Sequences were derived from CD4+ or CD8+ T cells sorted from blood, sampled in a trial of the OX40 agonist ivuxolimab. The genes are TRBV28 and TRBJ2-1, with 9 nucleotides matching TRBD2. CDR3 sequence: CASSLGSGSLDEQFF. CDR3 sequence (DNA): TGTGCCAGCAGTTTAGGTAGCGGGAGCCTCGATGAGCAGTTCTTC.